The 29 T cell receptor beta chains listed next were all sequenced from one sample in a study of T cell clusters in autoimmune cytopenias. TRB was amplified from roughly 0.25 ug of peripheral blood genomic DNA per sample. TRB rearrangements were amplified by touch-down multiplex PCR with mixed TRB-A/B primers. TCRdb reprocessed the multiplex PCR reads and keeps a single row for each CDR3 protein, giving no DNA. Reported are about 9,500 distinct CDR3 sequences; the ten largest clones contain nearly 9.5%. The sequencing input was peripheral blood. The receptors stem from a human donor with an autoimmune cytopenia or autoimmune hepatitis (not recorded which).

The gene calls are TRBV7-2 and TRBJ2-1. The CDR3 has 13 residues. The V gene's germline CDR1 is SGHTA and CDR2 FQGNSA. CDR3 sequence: CASSLLGYNEQFF.

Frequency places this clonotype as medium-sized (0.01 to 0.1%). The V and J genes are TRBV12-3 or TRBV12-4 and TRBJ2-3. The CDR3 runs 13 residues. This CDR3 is CASSYGEEDTQYF.

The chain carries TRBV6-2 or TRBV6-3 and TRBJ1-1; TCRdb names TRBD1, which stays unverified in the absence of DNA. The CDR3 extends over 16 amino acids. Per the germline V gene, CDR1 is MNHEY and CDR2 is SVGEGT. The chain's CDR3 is CASSYSTRGPDTEAFF.

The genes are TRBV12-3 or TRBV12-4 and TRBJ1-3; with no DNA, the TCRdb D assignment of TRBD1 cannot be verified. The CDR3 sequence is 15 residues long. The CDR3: CASSLQGASGNTIYF.

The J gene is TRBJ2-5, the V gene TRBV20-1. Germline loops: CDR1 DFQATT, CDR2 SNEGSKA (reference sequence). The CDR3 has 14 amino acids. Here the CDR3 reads CSARELANQETQYF.

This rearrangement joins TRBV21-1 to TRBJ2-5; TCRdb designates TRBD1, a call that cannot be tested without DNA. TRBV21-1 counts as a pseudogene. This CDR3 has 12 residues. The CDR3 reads CARTLGSETQYF.

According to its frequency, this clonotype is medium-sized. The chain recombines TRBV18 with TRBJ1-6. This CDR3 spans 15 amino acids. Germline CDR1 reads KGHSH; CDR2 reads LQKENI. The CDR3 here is CASSPPRNYNSPLHF.

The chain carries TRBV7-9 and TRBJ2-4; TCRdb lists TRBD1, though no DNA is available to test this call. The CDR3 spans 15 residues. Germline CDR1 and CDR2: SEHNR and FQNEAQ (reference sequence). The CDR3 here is CASSLEGTEKNIQYF.

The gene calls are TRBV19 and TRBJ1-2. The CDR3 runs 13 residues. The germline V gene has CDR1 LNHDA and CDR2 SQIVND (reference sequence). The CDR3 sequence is CASSISGTFGYTF.

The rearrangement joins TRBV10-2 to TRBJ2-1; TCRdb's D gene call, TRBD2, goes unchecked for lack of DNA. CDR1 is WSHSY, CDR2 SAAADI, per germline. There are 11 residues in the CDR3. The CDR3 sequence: CAAASSDEQFF.

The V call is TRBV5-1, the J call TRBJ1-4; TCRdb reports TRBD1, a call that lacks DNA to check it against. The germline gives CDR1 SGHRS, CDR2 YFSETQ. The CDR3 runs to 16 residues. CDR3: CASSSGQGMANEKLFF.

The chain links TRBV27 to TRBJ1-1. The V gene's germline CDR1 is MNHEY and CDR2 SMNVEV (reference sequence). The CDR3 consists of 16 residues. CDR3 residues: CASSHTPRTSNTEAFF.

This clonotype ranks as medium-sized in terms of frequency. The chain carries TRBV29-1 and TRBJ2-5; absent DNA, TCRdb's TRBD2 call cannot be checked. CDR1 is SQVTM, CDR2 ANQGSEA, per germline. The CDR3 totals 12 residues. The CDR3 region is CSGGRGQETQYF.

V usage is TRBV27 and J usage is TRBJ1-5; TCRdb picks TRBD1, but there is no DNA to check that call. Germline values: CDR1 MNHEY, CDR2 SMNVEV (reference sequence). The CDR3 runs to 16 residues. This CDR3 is CASSTGNRARNQPQHF.

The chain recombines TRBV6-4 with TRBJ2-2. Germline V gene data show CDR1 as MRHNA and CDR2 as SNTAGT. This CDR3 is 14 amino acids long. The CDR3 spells CASSEELNTGELFF.

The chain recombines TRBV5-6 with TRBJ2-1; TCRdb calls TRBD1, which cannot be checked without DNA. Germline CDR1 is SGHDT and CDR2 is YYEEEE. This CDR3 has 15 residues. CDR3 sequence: CASSLSRRGNNEQFF.

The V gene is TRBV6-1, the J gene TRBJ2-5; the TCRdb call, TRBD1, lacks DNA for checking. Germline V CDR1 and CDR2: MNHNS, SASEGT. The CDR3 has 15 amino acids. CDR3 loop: CASGAFTGIGETQYF.

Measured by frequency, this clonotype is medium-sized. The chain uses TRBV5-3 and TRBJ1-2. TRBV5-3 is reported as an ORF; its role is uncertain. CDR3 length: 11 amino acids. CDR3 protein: CARSLNYGYTF.

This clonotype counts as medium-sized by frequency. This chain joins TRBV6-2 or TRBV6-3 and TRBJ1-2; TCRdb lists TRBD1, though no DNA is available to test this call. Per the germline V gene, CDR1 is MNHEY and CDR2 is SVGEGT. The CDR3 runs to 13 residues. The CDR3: CASSYSGGYGYTF.

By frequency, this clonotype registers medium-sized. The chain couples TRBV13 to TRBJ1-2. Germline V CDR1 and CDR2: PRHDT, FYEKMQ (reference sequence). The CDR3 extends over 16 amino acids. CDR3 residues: CASSVRRREEAYGYTF. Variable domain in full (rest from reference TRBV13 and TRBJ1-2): AAGVIQSPRHLIKEKRETATLKCYPIPRHDTVYWYQQGPGQDPQFLISFYEKMQSDKGSIPDRFSAQQFSDYHSELNMSSLELGDSALYFCASSVRRREEAYGYTFGSGTRLTVV.

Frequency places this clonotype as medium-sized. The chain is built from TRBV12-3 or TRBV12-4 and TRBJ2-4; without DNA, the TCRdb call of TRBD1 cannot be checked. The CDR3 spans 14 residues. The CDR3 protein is CASRQGTAKNIQYF.

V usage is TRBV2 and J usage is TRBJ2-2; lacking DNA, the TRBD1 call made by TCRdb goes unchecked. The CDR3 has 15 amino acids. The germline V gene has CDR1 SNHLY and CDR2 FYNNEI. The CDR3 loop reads CATSPAGQNTGELFF.

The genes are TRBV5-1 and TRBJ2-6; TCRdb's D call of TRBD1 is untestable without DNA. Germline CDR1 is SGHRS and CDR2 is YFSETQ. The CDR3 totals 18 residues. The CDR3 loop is CASSLSQQGSGGANVLTF.

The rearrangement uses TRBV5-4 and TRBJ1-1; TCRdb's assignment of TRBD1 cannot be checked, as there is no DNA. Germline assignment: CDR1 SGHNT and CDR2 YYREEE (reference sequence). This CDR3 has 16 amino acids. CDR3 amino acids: CASSLGQGVVNTEAFF.

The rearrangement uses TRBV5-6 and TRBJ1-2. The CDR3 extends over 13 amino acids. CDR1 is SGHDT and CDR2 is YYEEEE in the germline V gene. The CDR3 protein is CASSLVRAWGYTF.

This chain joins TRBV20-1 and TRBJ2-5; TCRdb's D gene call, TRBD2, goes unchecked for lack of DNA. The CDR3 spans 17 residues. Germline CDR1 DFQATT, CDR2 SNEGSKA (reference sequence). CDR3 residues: CSARDIWGLAELETQYF.

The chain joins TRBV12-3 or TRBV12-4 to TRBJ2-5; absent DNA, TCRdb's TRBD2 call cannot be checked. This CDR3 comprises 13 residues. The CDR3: CASSLTRWETQYF.

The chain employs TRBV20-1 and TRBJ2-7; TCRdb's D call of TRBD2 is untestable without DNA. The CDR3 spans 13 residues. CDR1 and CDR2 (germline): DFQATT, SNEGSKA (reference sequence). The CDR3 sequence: CSAARGLPYEQYF.

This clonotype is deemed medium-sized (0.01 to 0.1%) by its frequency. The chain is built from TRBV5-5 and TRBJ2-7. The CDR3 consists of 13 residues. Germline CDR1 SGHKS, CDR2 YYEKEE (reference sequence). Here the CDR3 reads CASSLDLNREQYF.